The present TCR beta chain was sequenced within a study of blood T cell repertoires in COVID-19 (dated by TCRdb to 2018 to 2021). Regarding the research as a whole: Collaborator samples came from the United States, Italy and Spain and covered acute and convalescent phases of COVID-19. Nearly every sample came with metadata listing a de-identified subject ID, COVID-19 status, age in years and sex. The samples were drawn from the first 160 participants of the ongoing ImmuneRACE study and from 950 to 1,500 subjects provided by 6 global collaborators. The prospective study material was composed of cDNA or gDNA derived from T cells, B-cell-depleted T cells, or PBMCs. The repertoires were made available in a free public database intended to serve as a resource for research on the immune response to SARS-CoV-2. Subjects who had been exposed to COVID-19, were actively infected with it, or had recovered from it provided the deeply sampled blood TCRbeta repertoires that made up the dataset. Where available, HLA class I and class II types were obtained from metadata supplied by the sample provider rather than from assay-based typing. What the work shows at the level of the full study, not this receptor alone: How much clinical and demographic metadata was included differed by source and by participant, and the metadata was provided uncurated.

This clone was seen a handful of times. Its antigen has not been determined. No per-base quality is available; no much larger clone lies one base away. Each collaborating institution followed its own protocols to collect whole blood in K2EDTA tubes. Collaborator samples were shipped for TCRbeta analysis as frozen whole blood, isolated PBMCs, or DNA extracted from either sample type. TCRbeta CDR3 regions were amplified from genomic DNA by means of the immunoSEQ Assay, a bias-controlled multiplex PCR. In the original analysis: Nucleated cell counts per sample were estimated from amplification of reference gene primers within the assay. Sequence reads were collapsed and filtered to measure the absolute abundance of every unique TCRbeta CDR3 rearrangement. For each sample, productive Simpson clonality was calculated by taking the square root of Simpson's diversity index across productive rearrangements. The source is immuneACCESS, and TCRdb retained only in-frame sequences with V and J called. Part of the clones is not carried over; for the studies checked, unresolved V genes explain less than half of this, and the remainder is unexplained. The DNA gave D and trimming, while V, J and clone size come from that table. In this sample the table shows tens of thousands of clones, roughly 84% of which occur a single time. About 2.7% of the sample is taken by the ten largest.

The V end loses 4 bases and the J end loses 7 bases, and a stretch of 14 bases separates them. As encoded in the germline V gene, CDR1 is MDHEN while CDR2 is SYDVKM. The cysteine opens and the phenylalanine closes a CDR3 of 14 amino acids. The entry retains the CDR3 DNA only, 42 bases that are in frame from base 1. Sequenced: peripheral blood. The rearranged chain carries TRBV28 and TRBJ1-5; possibly the D gene is TRBD1, per 6 matching bases. The TCR sequence derives from a woman of 80 years or more with acute or convalescent COVID-19. The bases read TGTGCCAGCAGTTACAACAGGGTCGGGCAGCCCCAGCATTTT. Its protein is CASSYNRVGQPQHF.